These T cell receptor beta chains were read from a single sample in a study of blood T cells in healthy people across ages. TCRdb called the 5' RACE reads again in MiXCR, with one record for every CDR3 protein. The sample lists roughly 830,000 distinct CDR3 sequences, approximately 67% occurring once. The specimen sequenced was blood. These receptors were taken from a man younger than 45 in good health. Both conserved end residues are part of each CDR3. A D gene is named only where the DNA matches it firmly. Size is omitted from some rows. Given values are once, few, many or a class for expanded clones.

NA TRBJ2-5 TRBV18 NA TGTGCCAGCTCCAAGGCCGGAACTAGACCCCAAGAGACCCAGTACTTC CASSKAGTRPQETQYF
NA TRBJ1-5 TRBV20-1 NA TGCAGTGCTAGAGGAGGGGATCAGCCCCAGCATTTT CSARGGDQPQHF
NA TRBJ1-1 TRBV3-1 NA TGTGCCAGCAGTCCGGGACGCGGGATAACTGAAGCTTTCTTT CASSPGRGITEAFF
few TRBJ2-3 TRBV21-1 NA TGTGCCAGCAGGAAAGGGGGGGCCCCAGATACGCAGTATTTT CASRKGGAPDTQYF
NA TRBJ2-3 TRBV9 NA TGTGTCAGCAGCACCGGGATAGCGGAGATCACAGATACGCAGTATTTT CVSSTGIAEITDTQYF
NA TRBJ2-7 TRBV5-8 NA TGTGCCAGCAGCTCGCCGAGGGCGGATTCCTATTCCTACGAGCAGTACTTC CASSSPRADSYSYEQYF
NA TRBJ2-3 TRBV7-3 NA TGTGCCAGCAGCTTAACGTCTGCCGCAGGCGAGGATACGCAGTATTTT CASSLTSAAGEDTQYF
NA TRBJ1-6 TRBV5-5 TRBD1 TGTGCCAGCACGGACAGGGGCGGATCACCCCTCCACTTT CASTDRGGSPLHF
NA TRBJ1-2 TRBV11-2 TRBD1 TGTGCCAGCAGCTTAGATCTCGGAAGGCAGGGGGCAAACTATGGCTACACCTTC CASSLDLGRQGANYGYTF
few TRBJ2-4 TRBV20-1 TRBD1 TGCAGTGTCGCCGCGGCCCAGACAGGGGCCAAAAACATTCAGTACTTC CSVAAAQTGAKNIQYF
NA TRBJ2-1 TRBV21-1 NA TGTGCCAGCTCCAACGTCCTAGCGGGGACAACCTACAATGAGCAGTTCTTC CASSNVLAGTTYNEQFF
once TRBJ1-1 TRBV20-1 NA TGCAGTGCTAGCCAGGCTAATGAAGCTTTCTTT CSASQANEAFF
NA TRBJ2-1 TRBV5-1 TRBD1 TGCGCCAGCAGCGTACCCCAGGGGACAGGGGGCCATTCCTACAATGAGCAGTTCTTC CASSVPQGTGGHSYNEQFF
NA TRBJ2-5 TRBV7-8 NA TGTGCCAGCACCCCTTTTATCCAAGAGACCCAGTACTTC CASTPFIQETQYF
NA TRBJ2-3 TRBV7-2 NA TGTGCCAGCAGCTTAAGGGGGTCGAGCACAGATACGCAGTATTTT CASSLRGSSTDTQYF
NA TRBJ2-6 TRBV20-1 TRBD1 TGCAGTGCTACCAGCCCAGGGACAGGGGGCTTCTCTGGGGCCAACGTCCTGACTTTC CSATSPGTGGFSGANVLTF
NA TRBJ2-2 TRBV6-4 TRBD1 TGTGCCAGCAGTGCGACAGGGAACGGGGAGCTGTTTTTT CASSATGNGELFF
NA TRBJ1-1 TRBV18 NA TGTGCCAGCTCACCATCGCTGCTAAGACCTGAAGCTTTCTTT CASSPSLLRPEAFF
NA TRBJ2-3 TRBV6-1 NA TGTGCCAGCAGTCCCTCAGGTCGGGGGCTAAGCACAGATACGCAGTATTTT CASSPSGRGLSTDTQYF
NA TRBJ2-1 TRBV9 NA TGTGCCAGCAGCGTAGTTTCCAGGGGGGGTGAGCAGTTCTTC CASSVVSRGGEQFF
NA TRBJ2-3 TRBV4-2 TRBD2 TGTGCCAGCAGTCTATATCCTAGCGGGGGAGGCAGCACAGATACGCAGTATTTT CASSLYPSGGGSTDTQYF
few TRBJ1-2 TRBV20-1 NA TGCAGTGCTAGGAAGAGGGCAAGGGGCTACACCTTC CSARKRARGYTF
NA TRBJ2-1 TRBV7-2 TRBD2 TGTGCCAGCAGCTTATTACGGGGACTAACTTACAATGAGCAGTTCTTC CASSLLRGLTYNEQFF
NA TRBJ2-1 TRBV20-1 TRBD1 TGCAGTGCCAGACAGGGCCTTACGCAGTTCTTC CSARQGLTQFF
NA TRBJ2-3 TRBV29-1 NA TGCAGTTACGGAACAGAGGGTACGCAGTATTTT CSYGTEGTQYF
NA TRBJ2-3 TRBV27 NA TGTGCCAGCAGTTTATTTCCGGGCGCTAGCACAGATACGCAGTATTTT CASSLFPGASTDTQYF
NA TRBJ2-7 TRBV7-2 TRBD2 TGTGCCAGCAGCTTAGTGGGGCGGGGGGGCAACGAGCAGTACTTC CASSLVGRGGNEQYF
NA TRBJ1-4 TRBV4-2 TRBD1 TGTGCCAGCAGCCAAGGCGGGACAGGAGATGAAAAACTGTTTTTT CASSQGGTGDEKLFF
few TRBJ2-5 TRBV6-2/TRBV6-3 NA TGTGCCAGCAGTTACGCTGGGGGCGCGGAGACCCAGTACTTC CASSYAGGAETQYF
NA TRBJ2-4 TRBV4-1 TRBD2 TGCGCCAGCAGCCACGGACTAGCGGGCGTGCTAGCCAAAAACATTCAGTACTTC CASSHGLAGVLAKNIQYF
NA TRBJ2-1 TRBV4-3 TRBD1 TGCGCCAGCAGCCAAGCCTGGGACAGCAATGAGCAGTTCTTC CASSQAWDSNEQFF
NA TRBJ2-7 TRBV30 NA TGTGCCTGGAGTCCCGGGTTAACCTACGAGCAGTACTTC CAWSPGLTYEQYF
NA TRBJ2-7 TRBV7-3 NA TGTGCCAGCAGCTTAAATGTCTACTACGAGCAGTACTTC CASSLNVYYEQYF
NA TRBJ1-2 TRBV27 TRBD1 TGTGCCAGCAGTTTGTTGGGACAGTACCGCTATGGCTACACCTTC CASSLLGQYRYGYTF
NA TRBJ2-7 TRBV2 TRBD1 TGTGCCAGCAGGACAGGGGGCCTCGAGCAGTACTTC CASRTGGLEQYF
NA TRBJ1-2 TRBV29-1 NA TGCCCTGACCCCGGGAACTATGGCTACACCTTC CPDPGNYGYTF
NA TRBJ2-7 TRBV27 NA TGTGCCAGCAGGCCTTCCGGGGCCACCTACGAGCAGTACTTC CASRPSGATYEQYF
NA TRBJ1-5 TRBV20-1 TRBD1 TGCAGTGCTAGGACAGGGTATCAGCCCCAGCATTTT CSARTGYQPQHF
NA TRBJ2-4 TRBV27 TRBD2 TGTGCCAGCAGTCCGCTAGCGGGGGGGCTGAGCAAAAACATTCAGTACTTC CASSPLAGGLSKNIQYF
once TRBJ2-7 TRBV5-1 TRBD1 TGCGCCAGCAGCCTAACAGGGGCGGCTATCTACGAGCAGTACTTC CASSLTGAAIYEQYF
NA TRBJ2-7 TRBV5-1 NA TGCGCCAGCAGCTCAATCTCTACCTACGAGCAGTACTTC CASSSISTYEQYF
few TRBJ2-7 TRBV10-3 TRBD1 TGTGCCATCAGGCCGGGACAGGGATCTAACGAGCAGTACTTC CAIRPGQGSNEQYF
NA TRBJ2-1 TRBV4-1 TRBD2 TGCGCCAGCAGCCCTCCGGGACTAGCGAGGGGGTATGAGCAGTTCTTC CASSPPGLARGYEQFF
few TRBJ2-1 TRBV4-3 NA TGCGCCAGCAGCCAAGATTCAGGAGAAGAGCAGTTCTTC CASSQDSGEEQFF
NA TRBJ2-3 TRBV4-1 NA TGCGCCAGCAGCCACGTTGAGGGAACAACAGATACGCAGTATTTT CASSHVEGTTDTQYF
once TRBJ1-2 TRBV6-5 TRBD1 TGTGCCAGCAGACCACAGGGGATCTATGGCTACACCTTC CASRPQGIYGYTF
few TRBJ2-1 TRBV7-9 NA TGTGCCAGCCGCGCCTCGAATGAGCAGTTCTTC CASRASNEQFF
NA TRBJ2-7 TRBV28 NA TGTGCCAGCAGTTACGTTTGGGGAAGGATCTACGAGCAGTACTTC CASSYVWGRIYEQYF
NA TRBJ1-1 TRBV2 NA TGTGCCAGCAGTCCCCACCACCTACTGTACCCGAACACTGAAGCTTTCTTT CASSPHHLLYPNTEAFF
many TRBJ1-4 TRBV4-2 NA TGTGCCAGCAGCCAAGAATCCGGAGCAGCCGAAAAACTGTTTTTT CASSQESGAAEKLFF
NA TRBJ2-7 TRBV9 TRBD1 TGTGCCAGCAGCGTAGTAGGTGACAGGGGGCGCGACGAGCAGTACTTC CASSVVGDRGRDEQYF
NA TRBJ2-1 TRBV27 NA TGTGCCAGCAGTTTCCGGGACCAAAGTTACAATGAGCAGTTCTTC CASSFRDQSYNEQFF
NA TRBJ1-6 TRBV14 NA TGTGCCAGCAGCCAAGGTCTGGGGGGGAAAAGGAATTCACCCCTCCACTTT CASSQGLGGKRNSPLHF
NA TRBJ2-5 TRBV6-5 NA TGTGCCAGCAGTTACTCAGCAGTGGGGGGAGGAGAGACCCAGTACTTC CASSYSAVGGGETQYF
NA TRBJ2-3 TRBV27 TRBD1 TGTGCCAGCAGTTTCCGGACAGGGGCGCCAGATACGCAGTATTTT CASSFRTGAPDTQYF
few TRBJ2-5 TRBV6-5 TRBD2 TGTGCCAGCAGTTACTCGACTAGCGGGGACCAAGAGACCCAGTACTTC CASSYSTSGDQETQYF
NA TRBJ1-1 TRBV5-5 NA TGTGCCAGCAGCTTGGTCAGACAGGCGAACACTGAAGCTTTCTTT CASSLVRQANTEAFF